These T cell receptor beta chains were read from a single sample in a study of shared clonotypes between healthy human individuals. Clones were sequenced by immunoSEQ multiplex PCR, and TCRdb holds only the in-frame ones, with some missing. The sample gives about 450,000 clones, around 75% of which show up once; around 14% is in the top ten. The sample taken for sequencing was PBMCs. These receptors came from a woman aged 40 to 50 in good health. Some clones in this sample may be carry-over from other donors' samples. CDR3s include the opening cysteine and the closing phenylalanine or tryptophan. Each record gives: V gene, D gene, J gene, clone size, CDR3 protein, CDR3 DNA. D genes are given only for firm matches. Not every row has a clone size; where given, it reads once, few, many or a size class.

v_call: TRBV10-1
d_call: TRBD1
j_call: TRBJ1-2
clone_size: NA
cdr3_aa: CASSPGQGLGYTF
cdr3_nt: TGCGCCAGCAGTCCGGGACAGGGGCTCGGCTACACCTTC

v_call: TRBV6-6
d_call: NA
j_call: TRBJ1-3
clone_size: once
cdr3_aa: CASSYWLAGNTIYF
cdr3_nt: TGTGCCAGCAGTTACTGGTTGGCTGGAAACACCATATATTTT

v_call: TRBV5-4
d_call: TRBD1
j_call: TRBJ1-4
clone_size: once
cdr3_aa: CASSLGETGSGEKLFF
cdr3_nt: TGTGCCAGCAGCTTGGGGGAGACAGGGTCCGGTGAAAAACTGTTTTTT

v_call: TRBV10-3
d_call: TRBD2
j_call: TRBJ2-7
clone_size: once
cdr3_aa: CAITAGLAPREQYF
cdr3_nt: TGTGCCATCACCGCAGGACTAGCACCGCGCGAGCAGTACTTC

v_call: TRBV7-9
d_call: TRBD2
j_call: TRBJ2-1
clone_size: NA
cdr3_aa: CASSLLAGGPVEQFF
cdr3_nt: TGTGCCAGCAGCCTGCTAGCGGGAGGGCCTGTTGAGCAGTTCTTC

v_call: TRBV10-1
d_call: TRBD1
j_call: TRBJ2-1
clone_size: NA
cdr3_aa: CASSANFATGCYNEQFF
cdr3_nt: TGCGCCAGCAGTGCTAACTTCGCGACAGGGTGCTACAATGAGCAGTTCTTC

v_call: TRBV18
d_call: NA
j_call: TRBJ2-5
clone_size: once
cdr3_aa: CASSPRPPETQYF
cdr3_nt: TGTGCCAGCTCACCCCGGCCCCCAGAGACCCAGTACTTC

v_call: TRBV19
d_call: NA
j_call: TRBJ2-7
clone_size: once
cdr3_aa: CASSIRGDSYEQYF
cdr3_nt: TGTGCCAGTAGTATCAGGGGTGACAGCTACGAGCAGTACTTC

v_call: TRBV27
d_call: TRBD1
j_call: TRBJ2-7
clone_size: NA
cdr3_aa: CASSSIPPGDRGRHEQYF
cdr3_nt: TGTGCCAGCAGTTCAATACCCCCTGGGGACAGGGGGCGCCACGAGCAGTACTTC

v_call: TRBV7-9
d_call: NA
j_call: TRBJ2-1
clone_size: NA
cdr3_aa: CASSLIGRDPSDEQFF
cdr3_nt: TGTGCCAGCAGCCTCATAGGGCGCGACCCTAGCGATGAGCAGTTCTTC

v_call: TRBV4-1
d_call: TRBD2
j_call: TRBJ2-3
clone_size: NA
cdr3_aa: CASSQELAGGGDTQYF
cdr3_nt: TGCGCCAGCAGCCAAGAACTAGCGGGAGGTGGAGATACGCAGTATTTT

v_call: TRBV19
d_call: TRBD1
j_call: TRBJ2-4
clone_size: NA
cdr3_aa: CASSNRDRPIQYF
cdr3_nt: TGTGCCAGTAGTAACCGGGACAGGCCAATTCAGTACTTC

v_call: TRBV18
d_call: TRBD2
j_call: TRBJ2-1
clone_size: NA
cdr3_aa: CASSPRTSGKYEQFF
cdr3_nt: TGTGCCAGCTCACCCCGGACTAGCGGGAAGTATGAGCAGTTCTTC

v_call: TRBV4-1
d_call: NA
j_call: TRBJ1-5
clone_size: few
cdr3_aa: CASSQEAYSNQPQHF
cdr3_nt: TGCGCCAGCAGCCAAGAGGCATATAGCAATCAGCCCCAGCATTTT

v_call: TRBV29-1
d_call: TRBD1
j_call: TRBJ1-2
clone_size: NA
cdr3_aa: CSVEETTGTGTFGYTF
cdr3_nt: TGCAGCGTTGAAGAGACGACCGGGACAGGGACTTTTGGCTACACCTTC

v_call: TRBV6-1
d_call: TRBD1
j_call: TRBJ2-7
clone_size: NA
cdr3_aa: CASSEMGQGFYEQYF
cdr3_nt: TGTGCCAGCAGTGAAATGGGACAGGGATTCTACGAGCAGTACTTC

v_call: TRBV28
d_call: TRBD1
j_call: TRBJ1-1
clone_size: NA
cdr3_aa: CASSLWTGTNTEAFF
cdr3_nt: TGTGCCAGCAGTTTATGGACAGGGACCAACACTGAAGCTTTCTTT

v_call: TRBV19
d_call: NA
j_call: TRBJ1-2
clone_size: few
cdr3_aa: CASSPREGGYTF
cdr3_nt: TGTGCCAGTAGTCCCCGGGAAGGCGGCTACACCTTC

v_call: TRBV30
d_call: TRBD2
j_call: TRBJ2-1
clone_size: NA
cdr3_aa: CAWSVMGLAGYNEQFF
cdr3_nt: TGTGCCTGGAGTGTGATGGGACTAGCGGGCTACAATGAGCAGTTCTTC

v_call: TRBV11-2
d_call: NA
j_call: TRBJ1-1
clone_size: NA
cdr3_aa: CASSLGRDNTEAFF
cdr3_nt: TGTGCCAGCAGCTTAGGCAGGGATAACACTGAAGCTTTCTTT

v_call: TRBV9
d_call: NA
j_call: TRBJ2-2
clone_size: NA
cdr3_aa: CASSADKFSIGELFF
cdr3_nt: TGTGCCAGCAGCGCAGACAAGTTTTCAATCGGGGAGCTGTTTTTT

v_call: TRBV2
d_call: TRBD2
j_call: TRBJ2-3
clone_size: once
cdr3_aa: CASGLAGADTQYF
cdr3_nt: TGTGCCAGCGGACTAGCGGGAGCAGATACGCAGTATTTT

v_call: TRBV6-4
d_call: TRBD2
j_call: TRBJ2-1
clone_size: NA
cdr3_aa: CASSATSGRGYNEQFF
cdr3_nt: TGTGCCAGCAGTGCGACTAGCGGGAGAGGGTACAATGAGCAGTTCTTC

v_call: TRBV28
d_call: TRBD1
j_call: TRBJ1-4
clone_size: few
cdr3_aa: CASSLGDSLRAKLFF
cdr3_nt: TGTGCCAGCAGTTTAGGGGACAGCCTTAGGGCAAAACTGTTTTTT

v_call: TRBV20-1
d_call: NA
j_call: TRBJ2-7
clone_size: few
cdr3_aa: CSARKGTEQYF
cdr3_nt: TGCAGTGCTAGAAAGGGAACCGAGCAGTACTTC

v_call: TRBV7-9
d_call: TRBD2
j_call: TRBJ2-5
clone_size: NA
cdr3_aa: CASSYGTSGWETQYF
cdr3_nt: TGTGCCAGCAGCTACGGGACTAGCGGGTGGGAGACCCAGTACTTC

v_call: TRBV11-3
d_call: NA
j_call: TRBJ2-7
clone_size: once
cdr3_aa: CASSTGGDYEQYF
cdr3_nt: TGTGCCAGCAGCACAGGGGGGGACTACGAGCAGTACTTC

v_call: TRBV5-4
d_call: NA
j_call: TRBJ2-5
clone_size: NA
cdr3_aa: CASSPSVGVGGETQYF
cdr3_nt: TGTGCCAGCAGCCCCTCGGTAGGGGTCGGAGGAGAGACCCAGTACTTC

v_call: TRBV29-1
d_call: NA
j_call: TRBJ2-7
clone_size: NA
cdr3_aa: CSVGRVDRPYEQYF
cdr3_nt: TGCAGCGTTGGGAGGGTCGACAGGCCCTACGAGCAGTACTTC

v_call: TRBV6-5
d_call: NA
j_call: TRBJ1-4
clone_size: NA
cdr3_aa: CASSPDSTTNEKLFF
cdr3_nt: TGTGCCAGCAGCCCTGACAGTACAACTAATGAAAAACTGTTTTTT

v_call: TRBV7-3
d_call: TRBD2
j_call: TRBJ2-3
clone_size: NA
cdr3_aa: CASSQGTSGLTDTQYF
cdr3_nt: TGTGCCAGCAGCCAGGGGACTAGCGGTCTCACAGATACGCAGTATTTT

v_call: TRBV6-5
d_call: NA
j_call: TRBJ1-6
clone_size: once
cdr3_aa: CASSPGSGNSPLHF
cdr3_nt: TGTGCCAGCAGCCCCGGTAGTGGAAATTCACCCCTCCACTTT

v_call: TRBV29-1
d_call: NA
j_call: TRBJ1-5
clone_size: NA
cdr3_aa: CSVRELNQPQHF
cdr3_nt: TGCAGCGTTCGTGAACTTAATCAGCCCCAGCATTTT

v_call: TRBV4-2
d_call: TRBD1
j_call: TRBJ2-7
clone_size: many
cdr3_aa: CASSQLGDRVYEQYF
cdr3_nt: TGTGCCAGCAGCCAGTTAGGAGACAGGGTCTACGAGCAGTACTTC

v_call: TRBV7-9
d_call: TRBD2
j_call: TRBJ2-3
clone_size: few
cdr3_aa: CASSLGLAGYTQYF
cdr3_nt: TGTGCCAGCAGCTTAGGGCTAGCGGGCTATACGCAGTATTTT

v_call: TRBV4-1
d_call: NA
j_call: TRBJ1-2
clone_size: NA
cdr3_aa: CASSQEKARQTYGYTF
cdr3_nt: TGCGCCAGCAGCCAAGAAAAAGCCAGACAGACCTATGGCTACACCTTC

v_call: TRBV28
d_call: NA
j_call: TRBJ2-7
clone_size: NA
cdr3_aa: CASLKSGNGNYEQYF
cdr3_nt: TGTGCCAGTCTCAAAAGTGGGAACGGGAACTACGAGCAGTACTTC

v_call: TRBV7-9
d_call: NA
j_call: TRBJ2-1
clone_size: NA
cdr3_aa: CASISIEGESSYNEQFF
cdr3_nt: TGTGCCAGCATCTCTATCGAAGGGGAGAGCTCCTACAATGAGCAGTTCTTC

v_call: TRBV30
d_call: NA
j_call: TRBJ2-3
clone_size: once
cdr3_aa: CAWTSGVSTDTQYF
cdr3_nt: TGTGCCTGGACCTCGGGAGTGAGCACAGATACGCAGTATTTT

v_call: TRBV7-9
d_call: NA
j_call: TRBJ2-3
clone_size: NA
cdr3_aa: CASSLAGVDTQYF
cdr3_nt: TGTGCCAGCAGCTTAGCGGGAGTAGATACGCAGTATTTT

v_call: TRBV7-2
d_call: NA
j_call: TRBJ1-4
clone_size: NA
cdr3_aa: CASNPGLGLEKLFF
cdr3_nt: TGTGCCAGCAATCCGGGACTGGGGCTGGAAAAACTGTTTTTT

v_call: TRBV11-1
d_call: NA
j_call: TRBJ2-2
clone_size: NA
cdr3_aa: CASSPDGPHPPTGELFF
cdr3_nt: TGTGCCAGCAGCCCAGATGGGCCTCATCCACCCACCGGGGAGCTGTTTTTT

v_call: TRBV7-9
d_call: NA
j_call: TRBJ2-1
clone_size: NA
cdr3_aa: CASSLWRTTSTVNEQFF
cdr3_nt: TGTGCCAGCAGCTTATGGCGAACAACTAGTACGGTCAATGAGCAGTTCTTC

v_call: TRBV11-2
d_call: NA
j_call: TRBJ2-3
clone_size: few
cdr3_aa: CASSLDLGRATQYF
cdr3_nt: TGTGCCAGCAGCTTAGATCTCGGCAGGGCGACGCAGTATTTT

v_call: TRBV9
d_call: TRBD2
j_call: TRBJ2-1
clone_size: NA
cdr3_aa: CASSVELAGSYNEQFF
cdr3_nt: TGTGCCAGCAGCGTCGAATTAGCGGGATCCTACAATGAGCAGTTCTTC

v_call: TRBV18
d_call: TRBD2
j_call: TRBJ2-7
clone_size: NA
cdr3_aa: CASSPGASGNEQYF
cdr3_nt: TGTGCCAGCTCACCGGGGGCTAGCGGGAACGAGCAGTACTTC

v_call: TRBV10-1
d_call: TRBD1
j_call: TRBJ2-3
clone_size: NA
cdr3_aa: CASSEGTGWEDTQYF
cdr3_nt: TGCGCCAGCAGTGAGGGGACAGGGTGGGAGGATACGCAGTATTTT

v_call: TRBV18
d_call: TRBD1
j_call: TRBJ1-4
clone_size: NA
cdr3_aa: CASSSGQGNEKLFF
cdr3_nt: TGTGCCAGCTCATCGGGACAGGGAAATGAAAAACTGTTTTTT

v_call: TRBV20-1
d_call: TRBD1
j_call: TRBJ1-1
clone_size: NA
cdr3_aa: CRGQSTTEAFF
cdr3_nt: TGCAGGGGACAGTCGACGACTGAAGCTTTCTTT

v_call: TRBV2
d_call: NA
j_call: TRBJ1-3
clone_size: NA
cdr3_aa: CASSVESGPGNTIYF
cdr3_nt: TGTGCCAGCAGTGTCGAGTCGGGGCCTGGAAACACCATATATTTT

v_call: TRBV9
d_call: NA
j_call: TRBJ1-1
clone_size: NA
cdr3_aa: CASSANTGSNTEAFF
cdr3_nt: TGTGCCAGCAGCGCCAATACAGGGTCGAACACTGAAGCTTTCTTT

v_call: TRBV11-2
d_call: NA
j_call: TRBJ2-7
clone_size: NA
cdr3_aa: CASSFAGPEQYF
cdr3_nt: TGTGCCAGCAGCTTTGCCGGCCCCGAGCAGTACTTC

v_call: TRBV28
d_call: NA
j_call: TRBJ1-1
clone_size: NA
cdr3_aa: CASSPQIPNTEAFF
cdr3_nt: TGTGCCAGCAGCCCACAGATACCGAACACTGAAGCTTTCTTT